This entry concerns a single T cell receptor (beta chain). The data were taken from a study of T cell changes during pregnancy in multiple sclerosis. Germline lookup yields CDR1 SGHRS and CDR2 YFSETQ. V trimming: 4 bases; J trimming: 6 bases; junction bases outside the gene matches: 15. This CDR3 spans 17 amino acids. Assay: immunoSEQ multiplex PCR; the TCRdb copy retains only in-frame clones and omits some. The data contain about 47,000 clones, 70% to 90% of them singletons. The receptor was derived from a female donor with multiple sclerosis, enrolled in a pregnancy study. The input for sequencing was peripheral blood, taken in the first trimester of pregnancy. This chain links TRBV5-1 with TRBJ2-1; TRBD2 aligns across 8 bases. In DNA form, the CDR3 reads TGCGCCAGCAGCATAGTCGTCGGGACTAGGCACACCAATGAGCAGTTCTTC. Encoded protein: CASSIVVGTRHTNEQFF.